The following is a T cell receptor (beta chain) sequence with its context. The data belong to a study of T cell changes during pregnancy in multiple sclerosis. The assay was immunoSEQ multiplex PCR, and TCRdb's table has in-frame clones only and misses some. The table shows roughly 86,000 clones, with over 80% occurring only once. This CDR3 spans 14 amino acids. Germline-derived CDR1 and CDR2 are SGHTA and FQGNSA. The V gene lost 1 base and the J gene lost 5 bases, with 11 bases spanning the gap. The chain recombines TRBV7-2 with TRBJ2-5; D is perhaps TRBD1 (5 bases). The sample consisted of peripheral blood, taken in the first trimester of pregnancy. This clonotype was obtained from a female donor with multiple sclerosis, enrolled in a pregnancy study. The CDR3 spells CASSLEGSQETQYF. The DNA for the CDR3 is TGTGCCAGCAGCTTAGAGGGGTCACAGGAGACCCAGTACTTC.